This T cell receptor beta chain was sequenced during a study of T-cell reconstitution after alpha-beta-depleted transplantation in children. Germline values: CDR1 MGHRA, CDR2 YSYEKL. V shed 1 base and J shed 0 bases, with 13 bases lying between them. The CDR3 totals 17 residues. For TCRbeta, the library was prepared with unique molecular identifiers. TCRdb passed the PCR reads through MiXCR, listing each CDR3 protein once. The data contain 500,000 or so distinct CDR3 sequences, 10% to 12% of them singletons. Sample: PBMCs, mostly from graft donor cells, taken 180 days after TCRalphabeta/CD19-depleted stem cell transplant. This chain links TRBV4-1 with TRBJ2-1; D is unresolved. This receptor was identified in a female patient aged 2-9 years who had a stem cell transplant for aplastic anemia, so the T cells may come from the graft donor. CDR3 region: CASSQGPSGLSYNEQFF. CDR3 nucleotides: TGCGCCAGCAGCCAAGGTCCCTCTGGCCTCTCCTACAATGAGCAGTTCTTC.